The entry below gives a single T cell receptor (beta chain) sequence along with its context. The table came from immunoSEQ multiplex PCR; TCRdb's copy has only in-frame clones and leaves some out. The data hold approximately 140,000 clones, with roughly 77% observed a single time. There are 15 residues in the CDR3. Unmatched junction bases numbered 4, after V lost 3 bases and J lost 4 bases. CDR1 LNHDA and CDR2 SQIVND come from the germline V gene (reference sequence). The data derive from a study of cytotoxic CD8 clonotypes in ibrutinib-treated CLL. Study in general: Across samples, productive templates numbered 200,000 to 300,000 and productive rearrangements reached 94,082 on average.

This specimen was PBMCs, taken after 12 months of ibrutinib treatment. The chain joins TRBV19 to TRBJ2-5; 11 bases match TRBD2. The receptor was isolated from a human donor with chronic lymphocytic leukemia. The CDR3 is CASSMRLAGSETQYF. The DNA of the CDR3 is TGTGCCAGTAGTATGAGACTAGCGGGATCAGAGACCCAGTACTTC.